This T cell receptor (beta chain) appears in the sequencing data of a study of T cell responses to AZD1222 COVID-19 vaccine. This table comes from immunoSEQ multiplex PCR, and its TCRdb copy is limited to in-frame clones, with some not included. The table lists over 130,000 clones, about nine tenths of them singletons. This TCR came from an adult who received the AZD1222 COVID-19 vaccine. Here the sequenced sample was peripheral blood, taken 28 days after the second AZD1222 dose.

CDR3 amino acids: CASSLRPPATIYF. The CDR3 DNA sequence: TGTGCCAGCAGCTTAAGGCCGCCAGCCACCATATATTTT. The genes are TRBV11-2 and TRBJ1-3; D is uncertain. Germline loops: CDR1 SGHAT, CDR2 FQNNGV. V was cut by 2 bases and J by 9 bases, with 11 bases left in between. This CDR3 is built from 13 residues.